The 2 T cell receptor beta chains below all came from one sample that was sequenced in a study of identical twins. TCRdb re-analysed the 5' RACE reads in MiXCR, keeping a single row per CDR3 protein. The sample yields about 890,000 distinct CDR3 sequences, approximately 13% seen once. The same data also went into a second study, on yellow fever vaccine responses in identical twins.

Sequenced: PBMCs. Receptors originate from a woman in her late teens or twenties in good health.

In this sample, this clonotype turned up a few times. The V call is TRBV6-6, the J call TRBJ2-7; tentative D call: TRBD1 (6 bases). Deletions cut 6 bases from V and 5 bases from J, with 11 bases between. Looked up from germline, CDR1 is MNHNY and CDR2 is SVGAGI (reference sequence). There are 12 residues in the CDR3. The CDR3 reads CASSLDSHEQYV. Written as DNA, the CDR3 is TGTGCCAGCAGCCTGGACAGCCACGAGCAGTACGTC.

The chain has TRBV20-1 and TRBJ1-1, with a tentative D call TRBD1 (6 bases). CDR1 is DFQATT, CDR2 SNEGSKA, per germline (reference sequence). The V and J ends lost 2 bases and 3 bases respectively, with 10 bases between them. The CDR3 is 13 amino acids. The DNA of the CDR3 is TGCAGTGCTAGACCAGACAGGTACACTGAAGCTTTCTTT. This codes for CSARPDRYTEAFF.